This TCR beta chain comes out of a study of blood T cell repertoires in COVID-19. V lost 1 base and J lost 6, with 10 bases in between. CDR3 length: 13 residues. Germline assignment: CDR1 SGHTA and CDR2 FQGNSA. Using immunoSEQ multiplex PCR, the repertoire was profiled, and TCRdb retains in-frame clones only, with some absent. The table shows about 250,000 clones, with approximately 90% occurring only once. This sequence joins TRBV7-2 and TRBJ2-7; no firm D call. The material sequenced was peripheral blood. The sequence derives from a woman in her thirties or forties who had recovered from COVID-19. The CDR3 DNA reads TGTGCCAGCAGCTTAGTGGGCCCCCGCGAGCAGTACTTC. Its protein product is CASSLVGPREQYF.